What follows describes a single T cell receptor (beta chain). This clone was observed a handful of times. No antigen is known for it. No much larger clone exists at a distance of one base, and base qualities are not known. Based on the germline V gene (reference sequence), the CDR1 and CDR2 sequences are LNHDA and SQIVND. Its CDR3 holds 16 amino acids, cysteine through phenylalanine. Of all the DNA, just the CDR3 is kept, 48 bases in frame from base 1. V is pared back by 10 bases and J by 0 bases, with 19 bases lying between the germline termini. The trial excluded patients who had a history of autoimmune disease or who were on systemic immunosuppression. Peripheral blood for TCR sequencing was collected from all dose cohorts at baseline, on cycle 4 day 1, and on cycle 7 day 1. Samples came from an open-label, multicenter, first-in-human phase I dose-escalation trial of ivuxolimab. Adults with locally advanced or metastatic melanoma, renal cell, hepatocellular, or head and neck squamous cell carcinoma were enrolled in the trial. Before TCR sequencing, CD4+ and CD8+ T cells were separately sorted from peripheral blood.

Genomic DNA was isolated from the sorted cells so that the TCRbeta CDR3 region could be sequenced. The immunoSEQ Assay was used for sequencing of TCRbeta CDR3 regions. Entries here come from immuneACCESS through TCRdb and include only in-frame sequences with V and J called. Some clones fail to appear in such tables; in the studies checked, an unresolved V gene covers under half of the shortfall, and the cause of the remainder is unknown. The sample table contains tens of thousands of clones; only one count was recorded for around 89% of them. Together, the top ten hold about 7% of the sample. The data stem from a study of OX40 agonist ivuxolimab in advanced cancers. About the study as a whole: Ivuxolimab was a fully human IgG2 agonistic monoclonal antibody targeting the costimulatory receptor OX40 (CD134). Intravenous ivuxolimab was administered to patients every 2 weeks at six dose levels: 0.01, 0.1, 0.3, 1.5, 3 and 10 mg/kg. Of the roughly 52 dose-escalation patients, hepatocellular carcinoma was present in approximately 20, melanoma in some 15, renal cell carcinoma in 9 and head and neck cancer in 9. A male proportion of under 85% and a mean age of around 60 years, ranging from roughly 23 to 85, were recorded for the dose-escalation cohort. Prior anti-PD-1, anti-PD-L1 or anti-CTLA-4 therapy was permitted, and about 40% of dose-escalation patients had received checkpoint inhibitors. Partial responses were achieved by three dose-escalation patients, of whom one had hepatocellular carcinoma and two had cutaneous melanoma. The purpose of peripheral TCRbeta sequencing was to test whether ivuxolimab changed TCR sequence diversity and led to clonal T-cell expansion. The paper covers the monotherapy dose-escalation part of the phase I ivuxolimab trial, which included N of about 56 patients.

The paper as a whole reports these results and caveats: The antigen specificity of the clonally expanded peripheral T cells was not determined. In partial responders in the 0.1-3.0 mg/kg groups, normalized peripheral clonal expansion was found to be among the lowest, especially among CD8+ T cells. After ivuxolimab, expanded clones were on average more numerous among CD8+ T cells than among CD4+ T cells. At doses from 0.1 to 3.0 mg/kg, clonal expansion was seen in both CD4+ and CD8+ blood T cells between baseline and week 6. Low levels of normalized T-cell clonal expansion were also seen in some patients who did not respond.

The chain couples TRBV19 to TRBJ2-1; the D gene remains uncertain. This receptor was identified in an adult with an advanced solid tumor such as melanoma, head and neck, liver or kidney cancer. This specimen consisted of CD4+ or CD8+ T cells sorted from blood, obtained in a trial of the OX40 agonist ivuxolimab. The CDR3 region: CATSYLFSNSYNEQFF. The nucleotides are TGTGCCACCTCATACCTGTTTTCAAACTCCTACAATGAGCAGTTCTTC.